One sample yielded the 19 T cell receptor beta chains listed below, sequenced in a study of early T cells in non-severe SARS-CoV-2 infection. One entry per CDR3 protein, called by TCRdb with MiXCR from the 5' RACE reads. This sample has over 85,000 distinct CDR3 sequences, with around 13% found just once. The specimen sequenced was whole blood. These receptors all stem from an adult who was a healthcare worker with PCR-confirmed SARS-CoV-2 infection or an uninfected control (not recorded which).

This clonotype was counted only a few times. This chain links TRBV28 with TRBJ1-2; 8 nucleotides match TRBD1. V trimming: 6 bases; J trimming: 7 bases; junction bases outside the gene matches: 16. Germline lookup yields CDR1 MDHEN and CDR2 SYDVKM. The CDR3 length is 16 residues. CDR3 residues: CASSPDGTGYRRGYTF. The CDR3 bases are TGTGCCAGCAGCCCCGACGGGACAGGTTATCGCCGTGGCTACACCTTC.

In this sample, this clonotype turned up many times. CDR3 coding DNA: TGTGCCAGCCGGTACGGAGACTACGAGCAGTACTTC. Its protein is CASRYGDYEQYF. The chain joins TRBV28 to TRBJ2-7, with D unresolved. The CDR3 spans 12 residues. The germline CDR1 and CDR2 sequences are MDHEN and SYDVKM. Deletions cut 8 bases from V and 3 bases from J, with 11 bases between.

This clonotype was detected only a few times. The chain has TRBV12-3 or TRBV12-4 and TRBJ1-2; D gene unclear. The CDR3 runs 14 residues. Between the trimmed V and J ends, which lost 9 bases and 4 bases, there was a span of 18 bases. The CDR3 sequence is CASKSGNRFYGYTF. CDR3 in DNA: TGTGCCAGTAAGTCTGGGAACCGATTCTATGGCTACACCTTC.

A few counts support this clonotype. In DNA form, the CDR3 reads TGTGCCAGCAATCGGGACGGAAGTTTTAATTCACCCCTCCACTTT. It translates to CASNRDGSFNSPLHF. The genes are TRBV27 and TRBJ1-6, with TRBD1 as a possible D gene (5 bases). CDR3 length: 15 amino acids. V was trimmed by 7 bases and J by 6 bases, leaving 16 bases between them. The germline gives CDR1 MNHEY, CDR2 SMNVEV (reference sequence).

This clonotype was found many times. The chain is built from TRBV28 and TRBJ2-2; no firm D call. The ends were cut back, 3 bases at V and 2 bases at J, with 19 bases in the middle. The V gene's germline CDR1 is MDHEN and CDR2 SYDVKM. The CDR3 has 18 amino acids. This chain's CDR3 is CASSFHLKQPLNTGELFF. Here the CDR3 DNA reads TGTGCCAGCAGTTTCCACTTAAAACAGCCTTTAAACACCGGGGAGCTGTTTTTT.

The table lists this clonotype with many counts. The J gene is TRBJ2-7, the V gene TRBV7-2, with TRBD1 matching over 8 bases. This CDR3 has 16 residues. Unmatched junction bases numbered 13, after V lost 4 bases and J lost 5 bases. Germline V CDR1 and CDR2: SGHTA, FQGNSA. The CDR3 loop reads CASSYSAWTGPHEQYF. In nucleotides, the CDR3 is TGTGCCAGCAGCTATTCGGCCTGGACAGGGCCACACGAGCAGTACTTC.

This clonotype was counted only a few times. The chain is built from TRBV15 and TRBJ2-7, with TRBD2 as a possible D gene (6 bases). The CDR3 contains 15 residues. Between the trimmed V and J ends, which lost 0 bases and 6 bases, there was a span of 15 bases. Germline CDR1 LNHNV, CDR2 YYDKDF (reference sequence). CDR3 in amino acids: CATSRERGISSEQYF. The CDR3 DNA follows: TGTGCCACCAGCAGAGAGCGGGGAATTTCGAGCGAGCAGTACTTC.

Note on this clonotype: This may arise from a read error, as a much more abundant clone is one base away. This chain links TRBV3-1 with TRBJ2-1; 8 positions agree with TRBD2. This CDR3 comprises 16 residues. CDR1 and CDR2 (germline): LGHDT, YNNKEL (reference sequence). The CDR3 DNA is TGTGCCAGCAGCCAATGGGGGGGACTAGAGTACAATAAGCAGTTCTTC. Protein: CASSQWGGLEYNKQFF.

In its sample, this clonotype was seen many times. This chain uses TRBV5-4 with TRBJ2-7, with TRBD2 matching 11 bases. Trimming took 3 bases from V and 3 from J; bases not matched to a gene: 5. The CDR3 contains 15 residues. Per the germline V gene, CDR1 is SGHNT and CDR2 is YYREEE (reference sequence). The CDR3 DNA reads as TGTGCCAGCAGCTCGGGACTAGCGGACGACTACGAGCAGTACTTC. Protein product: CASSSGLADDYEQYF.

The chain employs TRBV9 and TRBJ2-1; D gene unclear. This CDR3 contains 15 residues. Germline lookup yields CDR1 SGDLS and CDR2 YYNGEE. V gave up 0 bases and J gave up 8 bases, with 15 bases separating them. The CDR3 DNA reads TGTGCCAGCAGCGTAGAAGGACGGTCCCAGCATGAGCAGTTCTTC. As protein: CASSVEGRSQHEQFF.

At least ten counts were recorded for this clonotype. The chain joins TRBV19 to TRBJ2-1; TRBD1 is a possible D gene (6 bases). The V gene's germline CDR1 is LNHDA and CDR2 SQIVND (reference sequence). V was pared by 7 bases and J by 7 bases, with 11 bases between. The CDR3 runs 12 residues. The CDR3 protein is CASKTGSNEQFF. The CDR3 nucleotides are TGTGCCAGTAAGACAGGTAGTAATGAGCAGTTCTTC.

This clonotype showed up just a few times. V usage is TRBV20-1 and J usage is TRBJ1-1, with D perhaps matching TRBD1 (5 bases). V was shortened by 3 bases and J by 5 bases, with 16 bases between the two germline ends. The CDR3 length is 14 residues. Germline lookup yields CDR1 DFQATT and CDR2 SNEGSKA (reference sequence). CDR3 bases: TGCAGTGCTAGGATCGGGGCGAGAAGGACTGAAGCTTTCTTT. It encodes CSARIGARRTEAFF.

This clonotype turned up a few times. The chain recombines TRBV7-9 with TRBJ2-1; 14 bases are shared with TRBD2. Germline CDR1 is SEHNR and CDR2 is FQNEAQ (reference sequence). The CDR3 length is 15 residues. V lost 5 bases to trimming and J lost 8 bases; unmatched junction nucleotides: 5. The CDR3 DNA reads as TGTGCCAGCAGCCAGGGACTAGCGGGAGACCATGAGCAGTTCTTC. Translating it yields CASSQGLAGDHEQFF.

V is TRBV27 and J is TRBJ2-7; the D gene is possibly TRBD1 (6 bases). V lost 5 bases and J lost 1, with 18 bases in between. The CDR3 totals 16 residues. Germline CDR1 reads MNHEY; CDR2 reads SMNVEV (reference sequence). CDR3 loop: CASSPKPGHPSYEQYF. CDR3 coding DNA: TGTGCCAGCAGTCCGAAACCGGGACACCCATCCTACGAGCAGTACTTC.

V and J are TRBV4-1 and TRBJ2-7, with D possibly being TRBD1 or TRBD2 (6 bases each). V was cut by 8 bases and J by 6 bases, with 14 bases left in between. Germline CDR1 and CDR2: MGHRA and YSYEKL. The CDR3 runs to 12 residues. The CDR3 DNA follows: TGCGCCAGCGGTGATTCGGGGGCCGAGCAGTACTTC. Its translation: CASGDSGAEQYF.

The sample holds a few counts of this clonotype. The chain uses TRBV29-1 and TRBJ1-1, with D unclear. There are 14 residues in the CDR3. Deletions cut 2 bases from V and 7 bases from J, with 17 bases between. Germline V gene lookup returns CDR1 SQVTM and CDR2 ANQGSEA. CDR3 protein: CSVENPGSFGEAFF. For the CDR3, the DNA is TGCAGCGTTGAAAATCCAGGCAGCTTCGGTGAAGCTTTCTTT.

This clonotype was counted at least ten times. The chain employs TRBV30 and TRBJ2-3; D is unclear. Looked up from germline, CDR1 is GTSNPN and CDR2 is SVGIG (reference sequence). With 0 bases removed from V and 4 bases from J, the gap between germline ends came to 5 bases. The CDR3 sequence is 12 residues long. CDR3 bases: TGTGCCTGGAGTGTGGTCCCAGATACGCAGTATTTT. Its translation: CAWSVVPDTQYF.

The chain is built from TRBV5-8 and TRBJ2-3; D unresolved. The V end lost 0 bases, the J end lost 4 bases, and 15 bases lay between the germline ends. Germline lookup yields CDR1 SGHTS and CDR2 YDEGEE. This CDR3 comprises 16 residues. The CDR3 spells CASSLAIFVQADTQYF. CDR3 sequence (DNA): TGTGCCAGCAGCTTGGCCATTTTTGTTCAGGCAGATACGCAGTATTTT.

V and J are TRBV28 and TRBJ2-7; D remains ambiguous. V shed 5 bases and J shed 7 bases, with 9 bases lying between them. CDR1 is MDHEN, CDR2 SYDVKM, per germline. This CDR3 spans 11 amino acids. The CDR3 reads CASSPWGEQYF. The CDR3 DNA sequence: TGTGCCAGCAGTCCCTGGGGTGAGCAGTACTTC. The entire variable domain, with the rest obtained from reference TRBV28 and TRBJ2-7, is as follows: DVKVTQSSRYLVKRTGEKVFLECVQDMDHENMFWYRQDPGLGLRLIYFSYDVKMKEKGDIPEGYSVSREKKERFSLILESASTNQTSMYLCASSPWGEQYFGPGTRLTVT.